The 28 T cell receptor beta chains listed next were all sequenced from one sample in a study of CD4 T cells in relation to SARS-CoV-2 and coronaviruses. No antigen has been assigned to these receptors. The unexposed donors gave CD4+ T cells in 2011-2018, prior to COVID-19. After about 10 days of culture, CD4+ T cells were isolated. Some clones are missing from TCRdb's copy, which holds only in-frame ones; the method was immunoSEQ multiplex PCR. The sample lists 20,000 or so clones, just over 65% occurring once. The specimen was CD4+ T cells from PBMCs, cultured in vitro. The receptors here all came from a human donor in good health.

The chain employs TRBV18 and TRBJ2-3; D gene unclear. The CDR3 loop spans 16 amino acids. Germline V gene lookup returns CDR1 KGHSH and CDR2 LQKENI. V was shortened by 4 bases and J by 1 base, with 15 bases between the two germline ends. This chain's CDR3 is CASSRWPGSGTDTQYF. CDR3 DNA: TGTGCCAGCTCACGCTGGCCAGGCAGCGGCACAGATACGCAGTATTTT.

The V call is TRBV7-9, the J call TRBJ1-4, with D uncertain. Per the germline V gene, CDR1 is SEHNR and CDR2 is FQNEAQ (reference sequence). Trimming shortened V by 3 bases and J by 3 bases, and 2 bases separated the two germline ends. The CDR3 totals 12 residues. The DNA for the CDR3 is TGTGCCAGCAGCTTCGCTAATGAAAAACTGTTTTTT. It is translated as CASSFANEKLFF.

The V call is TRBV19, the J call TRBJ1-3; 7 bases map to TRBD1. The length of the CDR3 is 16 residues. Trimming cost V 5 bases and J 0 bases; bases outside gene matches: 7. Germline loops: CDR1 LNHDA, CDR2 SQIVND (reference sequence). This CDR3 is CASSVDRAFSGNTIYF. In DNA form, the CDR3 reads TGTGCCAGTAGTGTCGACAGGGCTTTCTCTGGAAACACCATATATTTT.

The J gene is TRBJ2-3, the V gene TRBV6-2 or TRBV6-3; D is undetermined. This CDR3 spans 12 amino acids. CDR1 is MNHEY, CDR2 SVGEGT, per germline. Trimming cost V 2 bases and J 3 bases, with 3 bases left between them. The CDR3 sequence: CASSYRTDTQYF. In DNA form, the CDR3 reads TGTGCCAGCAGTTACAGGACAGATACGCAGTATTTT.

The chain employs TRBV29-1 and TRBJ2-3; D gene unclear. Germline V CDR1 and CDR2: SQVTM, ANQGSEA. The CDR3 spans 11 residues. V lost 0 bases, J lost 5 bases, and 3 bases lay in between. CDR3 coding DNA: TGCAGCGTTGAAGACCTAGATACGCAGTATTTT. It translates to CSVEDLDTQYF.

The chain carries TRBV6-5 and TRBJ1-2; possible D gene TRBD1, 6 bases. Trimming left V 7 bases short and J 8 bases short, with 14 bases between. CDR1 and CDR2 from the germline V gene are MNHEY and SVGAGI. This CDR3 region has 12 residues. The CDR3: CASNGGADGYTF. The CDR3, as DNA: TGTGCCAGCAATGGGGGGGCCGACGGCTACACCTTC.

The sample holds a few counts of this clone. The chain recombines TRBV11-2 with TRBJ2-3; D not certain. The CDR3 loop spans 16 amino acids. Germline V gene sequence: CDR1 SGHAT, CDR2 FQNNGV. Trimming stripped 1 base from V and 0 bases from J, with 11 bases between. The CDR3 spells CASSLGVQPSTDTQYF. In nucleotides, the CDR3 is TGTGCCAGCAGCTTAGGAGTGCAGCCTAGCACAGATACGCAGTATTTT. Complete variable domain (other parts from reference TRBV11-2 and TRBJ2-3): EAGVAQSPRYKIIEKRQSVAFWCNPISGHATLYWYQQILGQGPKLLIQFQNNGVVDDSQLPKDRFSAERLKGVDSTLKIQPAKLEDSAVYLCASSLGVQPSTDTQYFGPGTRLTVL.

The genes are TRBV29-1 and TRBJ2-7; TRBD2 aligns across 12 bases. V lost 3 bases to trimming and J lost 0 bases; unmatched junction nucleotides: 9. Per the germline V gene, CDR1 is SQVTM and CDR2 is ANQGSEA. This CDR3 comprises 17 residues. CDR3 protein: CSVELGLAGGLSYEQYF. In DNA form, the CDR3 reads TGCAGCGTTGAGTTGGGTCTAGCGGGAGGGCTCTCCTACGAGCAGTACTTC.

The chain joins TRBV21-1 to TRBJ1-1; the D segment call TRBD1 is taken from the table without a DNA check. TRBV21-1 is an annotated pseudogene. The CDR3 runs 11 residues. The CDR3 bases are TGTGTTCCCGGGACAGGCACTGAAGCTTTCTTT. This translates into CVPGTGTEAFF.

A few counts support this clone. The chain joins TRBV5-1 to TRBJ2-2; D might be TRBD1 (5 bases). The germline V gene has CDR1 SGHRS and CDR2 YFSETQ. With 2 bases removed from V and 4 bases from J, the gap between germline ends came to 6 bases. The CDR3 runs to 13 residues. CDR3 sequence reads: CASSFDSTGELFF. The CDR3 DNA is TGCGCCAGCAGCTTTGACAGCACCGGGGAGCTGTTTTTT.

This clone was found a few times. The chain is built from TRBV7-3 and TRBJ2-7; 13 bases align to TRBD2. There are 15 residues in the CDR3. Germline lookup yields CDR1 SGHTA and CDR2 FQGTGA. Unmatched junction bases numbered 4, after V lost 5 bases and J lost 3 bases. The CDR3 spells CASSPLAGGLYEQYF. The CDR3 coding sequence is TGTGCCAGCAGCCCACTAGCGGGAGGGCTCTACGAGCAGTACTTC. The entire variable domain, with the rest obtained from reference TRBV7-3 and TRBJ2-7, is as follows: GAGVSQTPSNKVTEKGKYVELRCDPISGHTALYWYRQSLGQGPEFLIYFQGTGAADDSGLPNDRFFAVRPEGSVSTLKIQRTERGDSAVYLCASSPLAGGLYEQYFGPGTRLTVT.

This chain joins TRBV28 and TRBJ2-3; TRBD1 aligns across 9 bases. The CDR3 runs to 17 residues. Germline V lookup: CDR1 MDHEN, CDR2 SYDVKM. V dropped 1 base and J dropped 2; count of bases not matched to a gene: 7. The CDR3 DNA sequence: TGTGCCAGCAGTTTATTGCGGGGACAGGGTGTCACAGATACGCAGTATTTT. It translates to CASSLLRGQGVTDTQYF. Based on the CDR3 plus reference TRBV28 and TRBJ2-3, the full variable domain is DVKVTQSSRYLVKRTGEKVFLECVQDMDHENMFWYRQDPGLGLRLIYFSYDVKMKEKGDIPEGYSVSREKKERFSLILESASTNQTSMYLCASSLLRGQGVTDTQYFGPGTRLTVL.

This clone was found a few times. The rearrangement uses TRBV2 and TRBJ2-2; 7 bases line up with TRBD2. From germline, CDR1 is SNHLY and CDR2 FYNNEI. V lost 7 bases and J lost 7; bases outside the gene matches: 15. This CDR3 spans 16 amino acids. CDR3 protein: CASMALAGWGGGELFF. The CDR3 DNA reads as TGTGCCAGCATGGCTCTAGCCGGATGGGGGGGCGGGGAGCTGTTTTTT.

The chain links TRBV29-1 to TRBJ2-6; D gene ambiguous. The CDR3 has 13 residues. Trimming took 7 bases from V and 0 from J, leaving 7 bases between them. Germline V gene data show CDR1 as SQVTM and CDR2 as ANQGSEA. The CDR3 bases are TGCAGCGCGCAGGCCTCTGGGGCCAACGTCCTGACTTTC. Amino acid sequence: CSAQASGANVLTF.

The genes are TRBV3-1 (or the pseudogene TRBV3-2) and TRBJ2-3; perhaps D is TRBD1 or TRBD2 (5 bases each). Germline loops: CDR1 LGHDT, CDR2 YNNKEL (reference sequence). CDR3 length: 14 amino acids. V gave up 3 bases and J gave up 7 bases, with 14 bases separating them. This chain's CDR3 is CASSQGPVRNTQYF. The CDR3 bases are TGTGCCAGCAGCCAGGGACCGGTCAGAAATACGCAGTATTTT.

The chain joins TRBV19 to TRBJ2-2; 10 bases align to TRBD2. CDR1 and CDR2 (germline): LNHDA, SQIVND (reference sequence). The CDR3 covers 15 residues. Losses at the gene ends were 3 bases for V and 7 bases for J; bases not matched to a gene: 5. CDR3 loop: CASSISSGGGGELFF. Here the CDR3 DNA reads TGTGCCAGTAGTATCTCTAGCGGGGGTGGCGGGGAGCTGTTTTTT.

The V and J genes are TRBV2 and TRBJ1-1, with 11 bases matching TRBD1. Losses at the gene ends were 6 bases for V and 0 bases for J; bases not matched to a gene: 12. CDR3 length: 18 residues. Germline loops: CDR1 SNHLY, CDR2 FYNNEI. The CDR3 region is CASRVSRDRGALNTEAFF. The CDR3 DNA is TGTGCCAGCAGGGTCTCCCGGGACAGGGGGGCCCTGAACACTGAAGCTTTCTTT.

The chain joins TRBV4-1 to TRBJ2-5; possible D gene TRBD1, 6 bases. Trimming shortened V by 4 bases and J by 2 bases, and 17 bases separated the two germline ends. The CDR3 contains 16 residues. In germline, CDR1 is MGHRA, CDR2 YSYEKL. The CDR3 sequence is CASSRRGQTEQETQYF. The CDR3 bases are TGCGCCAGCAGCCGGAGAGGACAGACGGAACAAGAGACCCAGTACTTC.

The chain links TRBV12-3 or TRBV12-4 to TRBJ1-3; D is uncertain. CDR3 length: 12 amino acids. With 5 bases removed from V and 5 bases from J, the gap between germline ends came to 7 bases. The CDR3 DNA is TGTGCCAGCAGTGGATACAGAAACACCATATATTTT. Residues: CASSGYRNTIYF.

The chain joins TRBV7-2 to TRBJ2-2; TRBD2 aligns across 7 bases. V lost 5 bases, J lost 8 bases, and 14 bases stayed unmatched. The CDR3 covers 16 residues. The germline gives CDR1 SGHTA, CDR2 FQGNSA. The CDR3 nucleotides are TGTGCCAGCAGCCCCCGTAGCAGGGCGGGAGCGGGGGAGCTGTTTTTT. The encoded protein is CASSPRSRAGAGELFF.

V usage is TRBV5-1 and J usage is TRBJ2-5; 12 bases match TRBD2. This CDR3 region has 17 residues. CDR1 and CDR2 (germline): SGHRS, YFSETQ. J was trimmed by 6 bases and V by 0 bases; bases with no gene match: 9. The CDR3 protein is CASSLEASGRASKTQYF. The CDR3 DNA reads as TGCGCCAGCAGCTTGGAGGCTAGCGGGAGGGCCAGTAAGACCCAGTACTTC.

The CDR3 spells CASRRTTGVPKTYEQYF. The CDR3 coding sequence is TGTGCAAGTCGCCGGACAACAGGGGTTCCAAAGACCTACGAGCAGTACTTC. The chain links TRBV12-2 to TRBJ2-7; TRBD1, the table's D call, was not compared with the DNA. TRBV12-2 is deemed a pseudogene. This CDR3 has 17 amino acids.

The chain is built from TRBV7-2 and TRBJ1-5; D might be TRBD1 (6 bases). There are 14 residues in the CDR3. V was trimmed by 5 bases and J by 6 bases, leaving 14 bases between them. The germline V gene has CDR1 SGHTA and CDR2 FQGNSA. CDR3 coding DNA: TGTGCCAGCAGCCCGGGACACCGGGGTCAGCCCCAGCATTTT. It codes for CASSPGHRGQPQHF. The full variable domain, its missing parts supplied by reference TRBV7-2 and TRBJ1-5, is GAGVSQSPSNKVTEKGKDVELRCDPISGHTALYWYRQSLGQGLEFLIYFQGNSAPDKSGLPSDRFSAERTGGSVSTLTIQRTQQEDSAVYLCASSPGHRGQPQHFGDGTRLSIL.

The chain carries TRBV5-6 and TRBJ1-5; D might be TRBD1 (5 bases). The CDR3 has 16 residues. Germline CDR1 and CDR2: SGHDT and YYEEEE. With 4 bases removed from V and 5 bases from J, the gap between germline ends came to 19 bases. The CDR3 here is CASSGGRGLGDQPQHF. The CDR3 nucleotides read TGTGCCAGCAGCGGAGGGCGGGGCCTAGGGGATCAGCCCCAGCATTTT. Variable domain in full (rest from reference TRBV5-6 and TRBJ1-5): DAGVTQSPTHLIKTRGQQVTLRCSPKSGHDTVSWYQQALGQGPQFIFQYYEEEERQRGNFPDRFSGHQFPNYSSELNVNALLLGDSALYLCASSGGRGLGDQPQHFGDGTRLSIL.

The table lists this clone with a few counts. The V call is TRBV5-1, the J call TRBJ2-2; no clear D. Per germline, CDR1 SGHRS and CDR2 YFSETQ. With 3 bases removed from V and 8 bases from J, the gap between germline ends came to 14 bases. CDR3 length equals 14 residues. The CDR3 here is CASSSHNPGGELFF. In DNA form, the CDR3 reads TGCGCCAGCAGCTCCCACAACCCTGGAGGGGAGCTGTTTTTT.

This chain links TRBV5-1 with TRBJ2-1; 10 bases line up with TRBD1. V lost 4 bases to trimming and J lost 8 bases; unmatched junction nucleotides: 6. Germline CDR1 SGHRS, CDR2 YFSETQ. The CDR3 totals 14 residues. The chain's CDR3 is CASSAGQGWDEQFF. The CDR3 DNA sequence: TGCGCCAGCAGCGCGGGACAGGGGTGGGATGAGCAGTTCTTC.

V usage is TRBV23-1 and J usage is TRBJ2-1, with unresolved D. TRBV23-1 is designated an ORF whose function remains uncertain. Between the trimmed V and J ends, which lost 0 bases and 4 bases, there was a span of 19 bases. This CDR3 is built from 18 residues. The CDR3 DNA is TGCGCCAGCAGTCAATCCTACTTACGGCTCCCGGAGTACAATGAGCAGTTCTTC. It encodes CASSQSYLRLPEYNEQFF.

The chain has TRBV18 and TRBJ2-4, with no clear D. The CDR3 is 16 residues long. Germline V gene lookup returns CDR1 KGHSH and CDR2 LQKENI. Between the trimmed V and J ends, which lost 3 bases and 0 bases, there was a span of 12 bases. CDR3 DNA: TGTGCCAGCTCACCTACAGTAACACTAGCCAAAAACATTCAGTACTTC. It is translated as CASSPTVTLAKNIQYF. Full variable domain (remainder filled in from reference TRBV18 and TRBJ2-4): NAGVMQNPRHLVRRRGQEARLRCSPMKGHSHVYWYRQLPEEGLKFMVYLQKENIIDESGMPKERFSAEFPKEGPSILRIQQVVRGDSAAYFCASSPTVTLAKNIQYFGAGTRLSVL.